This is a list of T cell receptor beta chains from one sample in a study of shared clonotypes between healthy human individuals. Libraries were prepared by immunoSEQ multiplex PCR; TCRdb keeps only in-frame clonotypes and omits some of them. This sample yields over 850,000 clones, of which around three quarters are seen a single time; more than 0.5% belongs to the top ten. The sequencing sample was made of memory CD4+ T cells from PBMCs. These receptors originate from a young man in good health. Some clones in this sample may be carry-over from other donors' samples. The CDR3 runs from the conserved cysteine through the conserved F or W. The order of the fields is clone size, D gene, J gene, V gene, CDR3 protein, CDR3 DNA. D genes are given only for firm matches. Size is stated for part of the rows, as once, few or many counts, or as a class when the clone is expanded.

clone_size: NA
d_call: NA
j_call: TRBJ1-2
v_call: TRBV28
cdr3_aa: CASSQSLDGHGYTF
cdr3_nt: TGTGCCAGCAGTCAATCACTTGACGGCCACGGCTACACCTTC

clone_size: once
d_call: NA
j_call: TRBJ2-2
v_call: TRBV27
cdr3_aa: CASSLWDFPGELFF
cdr3_nt: TGTGCCAGCAGTTTATGGGACTTTCCCGGGGAGCTGTTTTTT

clone_size: NA
d_call: NA
j_call: TRBJ1-1
v_call: TRBV7-8
cdr3_aa: CASSITPAGQNTEAFF
cdr3_nt: TGTGCCAGCAGTATAACCCCGGCAGGGCAGAACACTGAAGCTTTCTTT

clone_size: NA
d_call: TRBD1
j_call: TRBJ1-2
v_call: TRBV5-1
cdr3_aa: CASNLGQGHDSNYGYTF
cdr3_nt: TGCGCCAGTAATCTTGGACAGGGCCACGACTCTAACTATGGCTACACCTTC

clone_size: NA
d_call: NA
j_call: TRBJ2-3
v_call: TRBV9
cdr3_aa: CASSVERGHIRRDTQYF
cdr3_nt: TGTGCCAGCAGCGTAGAAAGGGGACACATACGGAGGGATACGCAGTATTTT

clone_size: NA
d_call: NA
j_call: TRBJ1-4
v_call: TRBV29-1
cdr3_aa: CSVEARGGEKLFF
cdr3_nt: TGCAGCGTCGAAGCCAGGGGCGGCGAAAAACTGTTTTTT

clone_size: NA
d_call: TRBD2
j_call: TRBJ2-7
v_call: TRBV9
cdr3_aa: CASSQTSGTSYEQYF
cdr3_nt: TGTGCCAGCAGCCAAACTAGCGGGACTTCCTACGAGCAGTACTTC

clone_size: NA
d_call: NA
j_call: TRBJ2-6
v_call: TRBV7-2
cdr3_aa: CASTPWTGSSGANVLTF
cdr3_nt: TGTGCCAGCACCCCGTGGACGGGTAGCTCTGGGGCCAACGTCCTGACTTTC

clone_size: NA
d_call: NA
j_call: TRBJ2-7
v_call: TRBV5-6
cdr3_aa: CASGQKTGPYEQYF
cdr3_nt: TGTGCCAGCGGACAAAAGACGGGACCCTACGAGCAGTACTTC

clone_size: NA
d_call: NA
j_call: TRBJ1-1
v_call: TRBV29-1
cdr3_aa: CSGRLQGNTEAFF
cdr3_nt: TGCAGCGGTCGACTCCAGGGAAACACTGAAGCTTTCTTT

clone_size: NA
d_call: NA
j_call: TRBJ1-2
v_call: TRBV5-6
cdr3_aa: CASSKQGSRGYTF
cdr3_nt: TGTGCCAGCAGCAAACAGGGTTCGAGAGGCTACACCTTC

clone_size: NA
d_call: TRBD2
j_call: TRBJ2-3
v_call: TRBV19
cdr3_aa: CASSPGLAGPTDTQYF
cdr3_nt: TGTGCCAGTAGCCCGGGACTAGCGGGGCCCACAGATACGCAGTATTTT

clone_size: NA
d_call: NA
j_call: TRBJ2-5
v_call: TRBV6-4
cdr3_aa: CASSDFRGQGGRGWETQYF
cdr3_nt: TGTGCCAGCAGTGACTTCAGAGGACAAGGGGGGAGAGGGTGGGAGACCCAGTACTTC

clone_size: NA
d_call: NA
j_call: TRBJ2-7
v_call: TRBV27
cdr3_aa: CASSGHRAEQYF
cdr3_nt: TGTGCCAGCAGCGGTCACAGGGCCGAGCAGTACTTC

clone_size: NA
d_call: NA
j_call: TRBJ2-7
v_call: TRBV11-2
cdr3_aa: CASSLLTSYEQYF
cdr3_nt: TGTGCCAGCAGCTTACTGACTAGCTACGAGCAGTACTTC

clone_size: once
d_call: NA
j_call: TRBJ2-7
v_call: TRBV5-4
cdr3_aa: CASSFHTGWAEQYF
cdr3_nt: TGTGCCAGCAGCTTTCATACAGGTTGGGCCGAGCAGTACTTC

clone_size: once
d_call: TRBD2
j_call: TRBJ2-1
v_call: TRBV18
cdr3_aa: CASSPPGLALNEQFF
cdr3_nt: TGTGCCAGCTCACCACCCGGACTAGCGTTAAATGAGCAGTTCTTC

clone_size: NA
d_call: NA
j_call: TRBJ2-6
v_call: TRBV5-1
cdr3_aa: CASSLDRAASGANVLTF
cdr3_nt: TGCGCCAGCAGCTTGGACAGGGCAGCCTCTGGGGCCAACGTCCTGACTTTC

clone_size: NA
d_call: NA
j_call: TRBJ1-3
v_call: TRBV6-5
cdr3_aa: CASAADSGNTIYF
cdr3_nt: TGTGCCAGCGCAGCGGACTCTGGAAACACCATATATTTT

clone_size: NA
d_call: NA
j_call: TRBJ2-2
v_call: TRBV7-3
cdr3_aa: CASSLIGGASPGELFF
cdr3_nt: TGTGCCAGCAGCTTAATCGGTGGGGCTAGCCCCGGGGAGCTGTTTTTT

clone_size: NA
d_call: NA
j_call: TRBJ1-5
v_call: TRBV28
cdr3_aa: CASSRIGRGYSNQPQHF
cdr3_nt: TGTGCCAGCAGTCGAATAGGGAGGGGCTATAGCAATCAGCCCCAGCATTTT

clone_size: NA
d_call: NA
j_call: TRBJ1-1
v_call: TRBV6-6
cdr3_aa: CASVDSLNTEAFF
cdr3_nt: TGTGCCAGCGTGGACAGTCTGAACACTGAAGCTTTCTTT

clone_size: NA
d_call: TRBD2
j_call: TRBJ2-1
v_call: TRBV18
cdr3_aa: CASSPFSGSSYNEQFF
cdr3_nt: TGTGCCAGCTCACCGTTTAGCGGGAGCTCCTACAATGAGCAGTTCTTC

clone_size: NA
d_call: NA
j_call: TRBJ2-2
v_call: TRBV28
cdr3_aa: CASSFLTRSWGTNTGELFF
cdr3_nt: TGTGCCAGCAGTTTTTTAACTAGAAGTTGGGGGACGAACACCGGGGAGCTGTTTTTT

clone_size: NA
d_call: NA
j_call: TRBJ2-7
v_call: TRBV5-1
cdr3_aa: CASSVSGAYEQYF
cdr3_nt: TGCGCCAGCAGCGTTTCAGGGGCGTACGAGCAGTACTTC

clone_size: NA
d_call: NA
j_call: TRBJ1-1
v_call: TRBV5-1
cdr3_aa: CASSLFVSGGTEAFF
cdr3_nt: TGCGCCAGCAGCTTGTTTGTTAGTGGGGGCACTGAAGCTTTCTTT

clone_size: NA
d_call: TRBD2
j_call: TRBJ2-5
v_call: TRBV11-2
cdr3_aa: CASSPPGLAGGTETQYF
cdr3_nt: TGTGCCAGCAGCCCCCCCGGACTAGCGGGAGGGACAGAGACCCAGTACTTC

clone_size: NA
d_call: TRBD1
j_call: TRBJ1-5
v_call: TRBV4-2
cdr3_aa: CASSQGQEVGQPQHF
cdr3_nt: TGTGCCAGCAGCCAGGGACAGGAGGTGGGTCAGCCCCAGCATTTT

clone_size: NA
d_call: TRBD2
j_call: TRBJ2-5
v_call: TRBV9
cdr3_aa: CASSVGATSWETQYF
cdr3_nt: TGTGCCAGCAGCGTAGGTGCGACTAGCTGGGAGACCCAGTACTTC

clone_size: few
d_call: NA
j_call: TRBJ2-7
v_call: TRBV28
cdr3_aa: CASSDLSGIPSYEQYF
cdr3_nt: TGTGCCAGCAGCGACTTGAGCGGAATCCCCTCCTACGAGCAGTACTTC

clone_size: NA
d_call: NA
j_call: TRBJ2-3
v_call: TRBV21-1
cdr3_aa: CASIDRGRPTDTQYF
cdr3_nt: TGTGCCAGCATCGACAGGGGGCGGCCCACAGATACGCAGTATTTT